This T cell receptor beta chain originates from a study of cytomegalovirus exposure and HLA in healthy donors. Whole-study results and caveats: There were some public TCRs occurring in many donors, but most TCR sequences were rare. Researchers counted around 180 TCR beta chains as cytomegalovirus-associated. The authors later linked a missense DCLRE1C variant to TCR beta V- and J-gene trimming. Previous analysis showed most TCR beta V segments were productive about 87% or about 30% of the time.

Germline V gives CDR1 SGDLS, CDR2 YYNGEE. V was clipped by 7 bases and J by 6 bases, with 8 bases between them. This CDR3 is 11 amino acids long. This PCR relied on a set of 60 Vbeta primers and 13 Jbeta primers. The repertoire was sequenced with immunoSEQ multiplex PCR; TCRdb's copy has only in-frame clones and lacks some. The sample includes approximately 110,000 clones. With respect to this clone: Its matching antigen is unknown.

The rearrangement joins TRBV9 to TRBJ2-1; perhaps TRBD2 as D (5 bases). Sequences were obtained from PBMCs. The sequence derives from a man in his late teens or twenties in good health and CMV-seronegative. CDR3 region: CASGLPNEQFF. CDR3 bases: TGTGCCAGCGGACTCCCCAATGAGCAGTTCTTC.